This TCR beta chain is from a study of blood T cells in healthy people across ages. Study-level results: The unknown donor CMV status may have confounded expanded clonotype changes.

Next came a second PCR, run for about 6 to 12 cycles, which used a sample-barcoded 5' primer along with a J-beta primer mix. Sequencing of every sample gave 2.5 million or more CDR3-containing paired-end reads. In TCRdb, the 5' RACE reads were re-called with MiXCR into one record per CDR3 protein. Of about 1.6 million distinct CDR3 sequences detected, almost 35% appear once; the ten largest clones hold around 10%. As to this clonotype: What it binds is unknown.

Germline V gene lookup returns CDR1 SGHRS and CDR2 YFSETQ. This CDR3 comprises 15 residues. V was clipped by 5 bases and J by 1 base, with 16 bases between them. This clonotype originated in a woman in her thirties in good health. The sequencing sample was made of blood. This rearrangement joins TRBV5-1 to TRBJ2-7, with D tentatively TRBD1 (6 bases). CDR3 bases: TGCGCCAGCAGGCAAGGCTGGACAGATTCCTACGAGCAGTACTTC. It specifies CASRQGWTDSYEQYF.